The TCR beta chain described here comes from a study of OX40 agonist ivuxolimab in advanced cancers. As for the study in general: Treatment of patients was with ivuxolimab, an agonistic anti-OX40 (CD134) antibody.

Blood sampling took place at baseline, cycle 4 day 1, and cycle 7 day 1. Method: immunoSEQ multiplex PCR; TCRdb's copy keeps in-frame clones and lacks some. This table holds some 74,000 clones, less than 95% found once. The sequence came from an adult with an advanced solid tumor such as melanoma, head and neck, liver or kidney cancer. The input for sequencing was CD4+ or CD8+ T cells sorted from blood, taken in a trial of the OX40 agonist ivuxolimab.

This CDR3 reads CASSLGRGPQFSNNSPLHF. Written as DNA, the CDR3 is TGTGCCAGCAGCTTAGGTCGGGGGCCTCAGTTTTCCAATAATTCACCCCTCCACTTT. The chain is built from TRBV11-2 and TRBJ1-6, with D possibly being TRBD1 (6 bases). V gave up 1 base and J gave up 5 bases, with 21 bases separating them. CDR1 SGHAT and CDR2 FQNNGV come from the germline V gene. CDR3 size: 19 residues.